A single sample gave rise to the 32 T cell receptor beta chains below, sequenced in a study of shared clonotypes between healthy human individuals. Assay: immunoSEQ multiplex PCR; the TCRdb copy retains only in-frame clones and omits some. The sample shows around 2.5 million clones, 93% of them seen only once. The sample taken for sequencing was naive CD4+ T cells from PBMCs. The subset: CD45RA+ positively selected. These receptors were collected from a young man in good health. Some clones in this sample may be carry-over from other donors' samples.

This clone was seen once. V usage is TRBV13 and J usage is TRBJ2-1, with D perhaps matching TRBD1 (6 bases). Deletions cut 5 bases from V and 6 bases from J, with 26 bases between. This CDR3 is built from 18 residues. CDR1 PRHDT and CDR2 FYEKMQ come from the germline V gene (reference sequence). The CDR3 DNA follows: TGTGCCAGCAGCGATACAGGGATAGCTCGGCATAAACGCAATGAGCAGTTCTTC. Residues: CASSDTGIARHKRNEQFF.

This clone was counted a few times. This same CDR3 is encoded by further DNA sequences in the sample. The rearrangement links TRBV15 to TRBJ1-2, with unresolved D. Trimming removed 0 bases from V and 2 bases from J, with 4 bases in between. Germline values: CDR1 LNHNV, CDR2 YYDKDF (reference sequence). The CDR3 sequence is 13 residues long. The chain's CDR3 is CATSRDRNYGYTF. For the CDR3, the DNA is TGTGCCACCAGCAGAGACAGGAACTATGGCTACACCTTC.

CDR3 coding DNA: TGCGCCAGCAGCTTGGAGGGTAAGGATCAGCCCCAGCATTTT. It encodes CASSLEGKDQPQHF. This chain connects TRBV5-1 to TRBJ1-5; D gene ambiguous. This CDR3 is built from 14 residues. CDR1 SGHRS and CDR2 YFSETQ come from the germline V gene. The V end lost 0 bases, the J end lost 5 bases, and 9 bases lay between the germline ends.

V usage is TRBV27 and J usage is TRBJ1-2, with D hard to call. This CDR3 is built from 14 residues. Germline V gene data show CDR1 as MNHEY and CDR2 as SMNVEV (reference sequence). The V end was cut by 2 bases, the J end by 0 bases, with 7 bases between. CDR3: CASSLNEANYGYTF. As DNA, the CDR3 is TGTGCCAGCAGTTTAAATGAAGCTAACTATGGCTACACCTTC.

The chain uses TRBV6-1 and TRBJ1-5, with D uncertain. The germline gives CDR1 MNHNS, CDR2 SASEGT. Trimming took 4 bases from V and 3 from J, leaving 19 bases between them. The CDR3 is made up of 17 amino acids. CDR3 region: CASSAIVSPKSNQPQHF. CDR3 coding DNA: TGTGCCAGCAGTGCAATCGTGAGCCCCAAATCCAATCAGCCCCAGCATTTT.

Here the CDR3 reads CASLPGDQLWREQYF. Here the CDR3 DNA reads TGTGCCAGCCTCCCCGGGGACCAACTATGGAGAGAGCAGTACTTC. The chain combines TRBV6-6 with TRBJ2-7; D may match TRBD1 or TRBD2 (5 bases each). Germline assignment: CDR1 MNHNY and CDR2 SVGAGI (reference sequence). Trimming left V 8 bases short and J 7 bases short, with 24 bases between. The CDR3 is 15 residues long.

CDR3: CASSLRDNSLYGYTF. CDR3 nucleotide sequence: TGTGCCAGCAGCCTGCGGGACAACAGTCTTTATGGCTACACCTTC. This chain uses TRBV7-9 with TRBJ1-2; maybe TRBD1 (6 bases). The CDR3 is 15 residues long. V dropped 5 bases and J dropped 5 bases, with 18 bases sitting between them. Germline CDR1 SEHNR, CDR2 FQNEAQ (reference sequence).

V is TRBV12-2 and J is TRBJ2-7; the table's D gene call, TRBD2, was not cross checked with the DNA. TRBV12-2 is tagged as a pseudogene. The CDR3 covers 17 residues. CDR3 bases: TGTGCAAGTCGCTTGGACCAATTAGCGGGGGGATCCTACGAGCAGTACTTC. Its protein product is CASRLDQLAGGSYEQYF.

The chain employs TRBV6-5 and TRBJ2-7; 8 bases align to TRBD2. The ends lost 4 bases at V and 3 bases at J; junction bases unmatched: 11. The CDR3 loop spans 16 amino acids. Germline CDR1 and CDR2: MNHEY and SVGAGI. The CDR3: CASSSTALSGNYEQYF. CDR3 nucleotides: TGTGCCAGCAGTTCTACTGCCCTTAGCGGGAACTACGAGCAGTACTTC.

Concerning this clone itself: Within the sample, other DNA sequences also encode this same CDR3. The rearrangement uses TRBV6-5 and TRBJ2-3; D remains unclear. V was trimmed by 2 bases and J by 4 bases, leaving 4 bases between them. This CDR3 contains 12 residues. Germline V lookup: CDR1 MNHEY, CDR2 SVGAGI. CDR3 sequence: CASSYGPDTQYF. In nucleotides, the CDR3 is TGTGCCAGCAGTTACGGTCCAGATACGCAGTATTTT.

The CDR3 region has the DNA TGTGCCAGTAGGCGGGATCCAGGCGTGGATACGCAGTATTTT. Protein product: CASRRDPGVDTQYF. V gene TRBV19 combines with J gene TRBJ2-3, with D possibly being TRBD2 (6 bases). The germline gives CDR1 LNHDA, CDR2 SQIVND (reference sequence). The CDR3 covers 14 residues. The V end was cut by 6 bases, the J end by 6 bases, with 16 bases between.

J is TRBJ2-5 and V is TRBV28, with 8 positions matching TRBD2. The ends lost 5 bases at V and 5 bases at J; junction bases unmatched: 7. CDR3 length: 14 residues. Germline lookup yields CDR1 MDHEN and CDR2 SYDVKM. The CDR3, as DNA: TGTGCCAGCAGTGTAACTAGCGGTAGGGAGACCCAGTACTTC. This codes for CASSVTSGRETQYF.

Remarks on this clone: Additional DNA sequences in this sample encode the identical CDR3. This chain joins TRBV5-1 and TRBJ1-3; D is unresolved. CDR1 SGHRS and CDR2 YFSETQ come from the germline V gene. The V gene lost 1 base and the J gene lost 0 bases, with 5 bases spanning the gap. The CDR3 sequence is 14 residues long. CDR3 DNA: TGCGCCAGCAGCTTGAGCAGCTCTGGAAACACCATATATTTT. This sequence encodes CASSLSSSGNTIYF.

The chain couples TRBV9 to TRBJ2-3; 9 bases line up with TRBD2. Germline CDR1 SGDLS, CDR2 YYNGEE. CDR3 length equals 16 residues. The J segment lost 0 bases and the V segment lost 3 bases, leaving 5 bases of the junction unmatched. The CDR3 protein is CASSGSGRRSTDTQYF. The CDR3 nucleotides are TGTGCCAGCAGCGGAAGCGGGAGGCGAAGCACAGATACGCAGTATTTT.

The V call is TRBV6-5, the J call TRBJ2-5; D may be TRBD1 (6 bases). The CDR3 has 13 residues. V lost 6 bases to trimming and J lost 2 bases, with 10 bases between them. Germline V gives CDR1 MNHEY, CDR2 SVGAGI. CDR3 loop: CASRQGNQETQYF. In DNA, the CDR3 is TGTGCCAGCAGACAGGGAAATCAAGAGACCCAGTACTTC.

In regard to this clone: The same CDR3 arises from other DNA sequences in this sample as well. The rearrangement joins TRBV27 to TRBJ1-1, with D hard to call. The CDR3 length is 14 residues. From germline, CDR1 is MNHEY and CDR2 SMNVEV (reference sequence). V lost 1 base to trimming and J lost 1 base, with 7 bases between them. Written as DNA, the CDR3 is TGTGCCAGCAGTTTATGGGGAAAGAACACTGAAGCTTTCTTT. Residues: CASSLWGKNTEAFF.

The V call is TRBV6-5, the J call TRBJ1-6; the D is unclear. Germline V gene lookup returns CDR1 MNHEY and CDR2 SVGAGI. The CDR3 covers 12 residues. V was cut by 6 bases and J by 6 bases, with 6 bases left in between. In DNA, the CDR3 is TGTGCCAGCAGGGATCCTAATTCACCCCTCCACTTT. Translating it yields CASRDPNSPLHF.

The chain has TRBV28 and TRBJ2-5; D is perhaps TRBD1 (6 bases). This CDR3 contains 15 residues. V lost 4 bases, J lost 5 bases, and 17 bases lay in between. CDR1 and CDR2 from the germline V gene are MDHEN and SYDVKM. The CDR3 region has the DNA TGTGCCAGCAGTTCCCCCTCCAGGGGTAAGGAGACCCAGTACTTC. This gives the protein CASSSPSRGKETQYF.

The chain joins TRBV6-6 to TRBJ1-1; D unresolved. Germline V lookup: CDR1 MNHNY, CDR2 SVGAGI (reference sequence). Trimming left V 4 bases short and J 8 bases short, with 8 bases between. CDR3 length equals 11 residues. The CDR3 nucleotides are TGTGCCAGCAGTTTGGGCTTCGAAGCTTTCTTT. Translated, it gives CASSLGFEAFF.

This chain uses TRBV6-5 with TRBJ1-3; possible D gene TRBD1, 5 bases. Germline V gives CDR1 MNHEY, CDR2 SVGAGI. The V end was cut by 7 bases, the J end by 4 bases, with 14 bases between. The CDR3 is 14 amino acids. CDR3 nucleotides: TGTGCCAGCAAGTTGGGGCTAGGAGGAAACACCATATATTTT. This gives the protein CASKLGLGGNTIYF.

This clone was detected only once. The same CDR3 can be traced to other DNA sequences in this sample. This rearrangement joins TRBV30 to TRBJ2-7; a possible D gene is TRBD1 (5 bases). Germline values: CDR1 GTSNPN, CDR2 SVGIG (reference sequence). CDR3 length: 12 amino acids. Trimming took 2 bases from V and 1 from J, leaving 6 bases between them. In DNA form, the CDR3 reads TGTGCCTGGAGTAGGGGTTCCTACGAGCAGTACTTC. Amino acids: CAWSRGSYEQYF.

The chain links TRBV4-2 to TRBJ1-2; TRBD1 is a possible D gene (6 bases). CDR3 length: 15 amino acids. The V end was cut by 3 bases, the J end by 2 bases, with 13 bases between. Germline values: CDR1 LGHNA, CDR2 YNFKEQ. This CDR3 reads CASSQPGGGNYGYTF. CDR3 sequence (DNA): TGTGCCAGCAGCCAGCCGGGAGGGGGAAACTATGGCTACACCTTC.

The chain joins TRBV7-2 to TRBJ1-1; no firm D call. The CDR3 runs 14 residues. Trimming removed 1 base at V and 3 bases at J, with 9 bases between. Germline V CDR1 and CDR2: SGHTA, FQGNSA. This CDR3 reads CASSLEAGYTEAFF. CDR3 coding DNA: TGTGCCAGCAGCTTAGAAGCTGGGTACACTGAAGCTTTCTTT.

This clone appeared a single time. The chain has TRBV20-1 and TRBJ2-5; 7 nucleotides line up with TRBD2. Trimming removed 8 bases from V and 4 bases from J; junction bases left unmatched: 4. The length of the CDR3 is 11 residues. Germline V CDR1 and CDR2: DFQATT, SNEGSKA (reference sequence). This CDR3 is CSLGGRETQYF. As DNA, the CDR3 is TGCAGTCTTGGCGGGAGAGAGACCCAGTACTTC.

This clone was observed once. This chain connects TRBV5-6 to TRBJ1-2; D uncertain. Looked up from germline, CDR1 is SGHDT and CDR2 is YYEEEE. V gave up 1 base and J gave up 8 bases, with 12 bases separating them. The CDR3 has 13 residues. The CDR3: CASSLFRPGGYTF. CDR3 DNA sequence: TGTGCCAGCAGCTTGTTTAGGCCGGGGGGCTACACCTTC.

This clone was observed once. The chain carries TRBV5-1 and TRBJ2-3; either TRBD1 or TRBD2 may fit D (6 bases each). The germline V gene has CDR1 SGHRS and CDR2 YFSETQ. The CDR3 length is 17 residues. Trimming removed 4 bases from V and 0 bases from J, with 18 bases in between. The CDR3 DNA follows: TGCGCCAGCAGCCGCGGCGGGACAACGATCAGCACAGATACGCAGTATTTT. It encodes CASSRGGTTISTDTQYF.

The DNA for the CDR3 is TGTGCCAGCAGTCCCCGGGACAGGGGAACTGAAGCTTTCTTT. Encoded protein: CASSPRDRGTEAFF. This chain links TRBV6-5 with TRBJ1-1, with TRBD1 matching 10 bases. Germline lookup yields CDR1 MNHEY and CDR2 SVGAGI. Trimming took 5 bases from V and 5 from J; bases not matched to a gene: 5. There are 14 residues in the CDR3.

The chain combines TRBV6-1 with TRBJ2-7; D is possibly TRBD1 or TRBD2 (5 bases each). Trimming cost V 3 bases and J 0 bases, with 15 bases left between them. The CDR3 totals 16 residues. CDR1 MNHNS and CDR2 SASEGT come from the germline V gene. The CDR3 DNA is TGTGCCAGCAGTGACGCCGGGACGGTAAGCTCCTACGAGCAGTACTTC. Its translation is CASSDAGTVSSYEQYF.

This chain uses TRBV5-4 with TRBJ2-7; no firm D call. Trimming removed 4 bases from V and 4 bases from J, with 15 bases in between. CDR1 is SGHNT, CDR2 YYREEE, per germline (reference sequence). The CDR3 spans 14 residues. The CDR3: CASSRAYPDYEQYF. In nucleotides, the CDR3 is TGTGCCAGCAGCCGGGCTTATCCCGATTACGAGCAGTACTTC.

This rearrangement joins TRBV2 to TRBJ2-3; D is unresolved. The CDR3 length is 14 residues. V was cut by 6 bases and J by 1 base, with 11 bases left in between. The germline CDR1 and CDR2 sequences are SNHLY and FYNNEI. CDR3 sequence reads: CASRIDWGTDTQYF. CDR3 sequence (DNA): TGTGCCAGCAGAATTGATTGGGGCACAGATACGCAGTATTTT.

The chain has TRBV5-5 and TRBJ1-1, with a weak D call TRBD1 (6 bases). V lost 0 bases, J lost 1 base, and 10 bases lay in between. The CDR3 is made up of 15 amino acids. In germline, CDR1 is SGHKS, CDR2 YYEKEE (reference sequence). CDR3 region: CASSLAHRANTEAFF. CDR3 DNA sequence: TGTGCCAGCAGCTTGGCCCACAGGGCGAACACTGAAGCTTTCTTT.

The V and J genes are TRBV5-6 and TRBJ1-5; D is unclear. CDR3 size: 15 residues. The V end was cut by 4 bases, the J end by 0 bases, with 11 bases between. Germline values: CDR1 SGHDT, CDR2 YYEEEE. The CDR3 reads CASSNGRFSNQPQHF. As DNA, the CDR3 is TGTGCCAGCAGCAATGGACGGTTTAGCAATCAGCCCCAGCATTTT.